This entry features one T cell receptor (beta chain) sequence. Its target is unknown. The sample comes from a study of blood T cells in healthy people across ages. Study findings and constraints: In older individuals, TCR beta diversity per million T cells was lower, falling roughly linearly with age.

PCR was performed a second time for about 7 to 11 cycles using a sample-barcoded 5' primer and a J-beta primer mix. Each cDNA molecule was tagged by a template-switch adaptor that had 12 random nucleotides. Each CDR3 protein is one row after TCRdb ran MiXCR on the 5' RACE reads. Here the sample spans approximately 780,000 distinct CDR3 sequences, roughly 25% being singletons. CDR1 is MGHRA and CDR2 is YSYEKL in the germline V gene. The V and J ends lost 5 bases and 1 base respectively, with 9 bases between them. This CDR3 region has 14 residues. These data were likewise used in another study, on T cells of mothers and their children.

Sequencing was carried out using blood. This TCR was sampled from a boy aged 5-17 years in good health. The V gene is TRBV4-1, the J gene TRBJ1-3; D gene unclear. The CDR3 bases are TGCGCCAGCAGCGCCCAACAATCTGGAAACACCATATATTTT. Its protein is CASSAQQSGNTIYF.